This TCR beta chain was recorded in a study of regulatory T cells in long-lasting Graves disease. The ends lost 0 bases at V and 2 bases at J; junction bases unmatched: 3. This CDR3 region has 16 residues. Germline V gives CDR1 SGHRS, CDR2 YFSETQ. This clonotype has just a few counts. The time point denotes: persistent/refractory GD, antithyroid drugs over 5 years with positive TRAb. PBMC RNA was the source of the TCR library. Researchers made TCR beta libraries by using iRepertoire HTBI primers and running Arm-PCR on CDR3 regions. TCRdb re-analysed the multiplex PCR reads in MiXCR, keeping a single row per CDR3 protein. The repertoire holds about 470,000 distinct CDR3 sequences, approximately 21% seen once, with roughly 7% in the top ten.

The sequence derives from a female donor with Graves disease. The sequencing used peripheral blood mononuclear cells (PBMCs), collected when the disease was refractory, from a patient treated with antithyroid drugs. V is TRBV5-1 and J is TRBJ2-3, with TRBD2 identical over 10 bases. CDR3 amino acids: CASSLVAGGLTDTQYF. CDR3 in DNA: TGCGCCAGCAGCTTGGTAGCGGGGGGACTCACAGATACGCAGTATTTT.